Listed below are T cell receptor beta chains from one sample, sequenced in a study of CD8 T cells in ankylosing spondylitis. TCRdb re-called the 5' RACE reads through MiXCR, storing one row per CDR3 protein. This sample has some 400,000 distinct CDR3 sequences; around 24% occur once, and the top ten carry roughly 16%. Material: blood, either unsorted or a sorted T cell fraction (not recorded which). These receptors all stem from a male donor with ankylosing spondylitis. CDR3s include the opening cysteine and the closing phenylalanine or tryptophan. Each record gives: V gene, J gene, CDR3 protein.

TRBV20-1,TRBJ2-5,CSASVIAGGPQKTQYF
TRBV20-1,TRBJ2-1,CSRSSGRYNEQFF
TRBV5-1,TRBJ2-2,CASSLALAGGGVTGELFF
TRBV20-1,TRBJ2-7,CSARVPGFYEQYF
TRBV28,TRBJ1-4,CASTGALEKLFF
TRBV7-2,TRBJ2-1,CASSSEAGPDNEQFF
TRBV28,TRBJ2-7,CASRPTASYEQYF
TRBV6-5,TRBJ1-2,CASSYSIEGDYGYTF
TRBV10-3,TRBJ2-3,CASGSGIETDTQYF
TRBV18,TRBJ2-3,CASSPLVSTDTQYF
TRBV28,TRBJ2-1,CASSLVGGRENEQFF
TRBV5-1,TRBJ2-3,CASSLVLESGTDTQYF
TRBV7-2,TRBJ2-1,CASTRAGQGAYNEQFF
TRBV7-3,TRBJ2-2,CASSLMPRDTGELFF
TRBV6-5,TRBJ2-1,CASSRQGREQFF
TRBV20-1,TRBJ1-6,CSARTGGSPLHF
TRBV5-6,TRBJ2-7,CASRHRVSYEQYF
TRBV29-1,TRBJ1-2,CSVRQTEPFYGYTF
TRBV5-5,TRBJ2-1,CASSLAGSPSSYNEQFF
TRBV12-3/TRBV12-4,TRBJ2-7,CASSLPGGPAPSEQYF
TRBV12-3/TRBV12-4,TRBJ2-7,CASSSPGTSGYEQYF
TRBV21-1,TRBJ2-7,CARRAGSLNSEQYF